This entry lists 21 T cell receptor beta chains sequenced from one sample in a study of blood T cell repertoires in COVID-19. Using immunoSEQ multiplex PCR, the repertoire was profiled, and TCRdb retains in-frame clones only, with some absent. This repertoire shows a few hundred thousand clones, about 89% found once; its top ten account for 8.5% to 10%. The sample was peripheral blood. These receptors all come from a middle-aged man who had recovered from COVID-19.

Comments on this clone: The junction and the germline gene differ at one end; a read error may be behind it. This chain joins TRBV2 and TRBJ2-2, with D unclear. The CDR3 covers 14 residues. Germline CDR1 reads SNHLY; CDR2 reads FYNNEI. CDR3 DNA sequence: TGTGCCAGCTGTGAGCAGGCATTTACCGGGGAGCTGTTTTTT. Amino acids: CASCEQAFTGELFF.

In DNA, the CDR3 is TGTGCCAGCAAAGCTTTTAACTATGGCTACACCTTC. Its translation is CASKAFNYGYTF. The V gene is TRBV6-5, the J gene TRBJ1-2; D is uncertain. Germline values: CDR1 MNHEY, CDR2 SVGAGI. V was trimmed by 7 bases and J by 1 base, leaving 7 bases between them. The CDR3 consists of 12 residues.

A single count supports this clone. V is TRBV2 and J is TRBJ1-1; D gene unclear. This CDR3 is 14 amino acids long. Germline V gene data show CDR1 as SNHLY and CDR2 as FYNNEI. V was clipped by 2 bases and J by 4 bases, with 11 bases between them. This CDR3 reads CASSERSVSTEAFF. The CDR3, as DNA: TGTGCCAGCAGTGAAAGGAGTGTGAGCACTGAAGCTTTCTTT.

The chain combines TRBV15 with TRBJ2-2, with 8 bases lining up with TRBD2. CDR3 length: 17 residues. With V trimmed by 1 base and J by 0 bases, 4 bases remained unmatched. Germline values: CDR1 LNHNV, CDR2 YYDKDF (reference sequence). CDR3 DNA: TGTGCCACCAGCAGAGGCCCGGGGGGGCCGAACACCGGGGAGCTGTTTTTT. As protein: CATSRGPGGPNTGELFF.

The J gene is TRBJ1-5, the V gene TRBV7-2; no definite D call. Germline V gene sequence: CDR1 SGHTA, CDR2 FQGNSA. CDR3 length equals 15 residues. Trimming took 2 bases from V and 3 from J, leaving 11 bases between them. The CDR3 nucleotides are TGTGCCAGCAGCTTAACCCCCGGGGACAATCAGCCCCAGCATTTT. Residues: CASSLTPGDNQPQHF.

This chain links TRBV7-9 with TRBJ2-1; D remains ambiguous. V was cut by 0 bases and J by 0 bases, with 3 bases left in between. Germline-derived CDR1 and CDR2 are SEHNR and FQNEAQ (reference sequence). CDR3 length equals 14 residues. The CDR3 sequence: CASSLAGSYNEQFF. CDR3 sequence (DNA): TGTGCCAGCAGCTTAGCCGGCTCCTACAATGAGCAGTTCTTC.

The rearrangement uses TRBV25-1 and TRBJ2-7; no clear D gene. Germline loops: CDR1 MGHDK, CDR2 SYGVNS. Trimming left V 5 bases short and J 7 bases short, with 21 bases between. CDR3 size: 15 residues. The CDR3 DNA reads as TGTGCCAGCAGTCCTCAACTTGGTTGGGCTTTTGAGCAGTACTTC. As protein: CASSPQLGWAFEQYF.

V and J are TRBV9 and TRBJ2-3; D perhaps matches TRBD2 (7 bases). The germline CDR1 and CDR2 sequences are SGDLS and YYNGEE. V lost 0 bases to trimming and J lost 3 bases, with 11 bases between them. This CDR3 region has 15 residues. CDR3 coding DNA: TGTGCCAGCAGCGTAGTGGGGGGGCCAACAGATACGCAGTATTTT. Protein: CASSVVGGPTDTQYF. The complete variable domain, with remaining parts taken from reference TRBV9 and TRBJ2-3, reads DSGVTQTPKHLITATGQRVTLRCSPRSGDLSVYWYQQSLDQGLQFLIQYYNGEERAKGNILERFSAQQFPDLHSELNLSSLELGDSALYFCASSVVGGPTDTQYFGPGTRLTVL.

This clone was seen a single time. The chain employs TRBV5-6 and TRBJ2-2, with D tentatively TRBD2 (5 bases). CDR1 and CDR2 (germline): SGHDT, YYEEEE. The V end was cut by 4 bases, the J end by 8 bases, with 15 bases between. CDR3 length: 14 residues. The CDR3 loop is CASSNGLEPGELFF. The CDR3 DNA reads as TGTGCCAGCAGCAATGGACTGGAACCGGGGGAGCTGTTTTTT.

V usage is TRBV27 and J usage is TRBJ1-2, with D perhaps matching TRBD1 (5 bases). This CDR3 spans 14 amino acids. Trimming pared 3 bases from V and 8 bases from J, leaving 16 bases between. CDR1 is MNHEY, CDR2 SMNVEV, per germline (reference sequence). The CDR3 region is CASSFSAGVGGYTF. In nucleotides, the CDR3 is TGTGCCAGCAGTTTCTCCGCGGGGGTGGGAGGCTACACCTTC.

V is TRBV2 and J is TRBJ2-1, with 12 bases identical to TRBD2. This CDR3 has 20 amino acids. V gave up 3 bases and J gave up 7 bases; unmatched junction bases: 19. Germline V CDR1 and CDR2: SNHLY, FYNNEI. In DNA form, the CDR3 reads TGTGCCAGCAGTGAGGGGGACCTACTTGGACTAGCGGGGTATGTTAATGAGCAGTTCTTC. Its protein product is CASSEGDLLGLAGYVNEQFF.

This chain's CDR3 is CASSLGESENEQYF. The CDR3 region has the DNA TGCGCCAGCAGCTTGGGGGAGTCCGAAAACGAGCAGTACTTC. This chain links TRBV5-1 with TRBJ2-7; a weak D match, TRBD2 (5 bases). Trimming pared 0 bases from V and 5 bases from J, leaving 12 bases between. Germline V gives CDR1 SGHRS, CDR2 YFSETQ. The CDR3 has 14 amino acids. Filled out from reference TRBV5-1 and TRBJ2-7, the complete variable domain reads KAGVTQTPRYLIKTRGQQVTLSCSPISGHRSVSWYQQTPGQGLQFLFEYFSETQRNKGNFPGRFSGRQFSNSRSEMNVSTLELGDSALYLCASSLGESENEQYFGPGTRLTVT.

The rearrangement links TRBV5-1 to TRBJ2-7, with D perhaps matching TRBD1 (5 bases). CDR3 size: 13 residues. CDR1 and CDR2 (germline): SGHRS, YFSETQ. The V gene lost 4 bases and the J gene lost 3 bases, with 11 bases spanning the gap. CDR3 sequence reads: CASSPRQRYEQYF. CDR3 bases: TGCGCCAGCAGCCCACGACAGCGCTACGAGCAGTACTTC.

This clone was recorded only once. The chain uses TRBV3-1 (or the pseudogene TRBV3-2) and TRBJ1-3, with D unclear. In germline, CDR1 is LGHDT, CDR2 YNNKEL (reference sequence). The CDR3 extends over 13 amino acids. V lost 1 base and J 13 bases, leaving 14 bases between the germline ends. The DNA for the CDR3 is TGTGCCAGCAGCCAAGTCCCGGCATCGAGGATATATTTT. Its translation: CASSQVPASRIYF.

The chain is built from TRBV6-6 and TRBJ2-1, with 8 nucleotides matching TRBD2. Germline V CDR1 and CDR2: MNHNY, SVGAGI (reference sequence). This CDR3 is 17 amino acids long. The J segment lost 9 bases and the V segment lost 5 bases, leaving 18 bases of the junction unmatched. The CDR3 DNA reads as TGTGCCAGCAGTCCTAACCCCGGGACTAGGGTTATCTTTGAGCAGTTCTTC. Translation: CASSPNPGTRVIFEQFF.

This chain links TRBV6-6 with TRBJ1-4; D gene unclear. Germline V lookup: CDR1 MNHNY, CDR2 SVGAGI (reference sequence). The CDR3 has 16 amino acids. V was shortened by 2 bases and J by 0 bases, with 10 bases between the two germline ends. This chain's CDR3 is CASSYTLDSTNEKLFF. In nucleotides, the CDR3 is TGTGCCAGCAGTTACACCTTAGATTCAACTAATGAAAAACTGTTTTTT.

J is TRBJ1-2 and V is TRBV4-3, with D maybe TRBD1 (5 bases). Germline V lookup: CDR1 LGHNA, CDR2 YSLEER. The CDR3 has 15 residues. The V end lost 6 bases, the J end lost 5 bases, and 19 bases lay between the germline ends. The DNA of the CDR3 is TGCGCCAGCAGGGACACATCGGGTACATTATATGGCTACACCTTC. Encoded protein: CASRDTSGTLYGYTF.

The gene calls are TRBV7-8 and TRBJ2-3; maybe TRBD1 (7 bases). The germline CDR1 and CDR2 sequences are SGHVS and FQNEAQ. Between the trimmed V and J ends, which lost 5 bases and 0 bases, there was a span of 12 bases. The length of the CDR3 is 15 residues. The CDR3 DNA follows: TGTGCCAGCAGCCCACAGGGGACTAGCACAGATACGCAGTATTTT. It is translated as CASSPQGTSTDTQYF.

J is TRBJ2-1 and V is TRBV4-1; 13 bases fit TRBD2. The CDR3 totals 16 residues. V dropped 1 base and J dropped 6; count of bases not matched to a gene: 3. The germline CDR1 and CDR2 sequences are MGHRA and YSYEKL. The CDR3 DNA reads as TGCGCCAGCAGCCAAGGACTAGCGGGAGGCCTCAATGAGCAGTTCTTC. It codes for CASSQGLAGGLNEQFF.

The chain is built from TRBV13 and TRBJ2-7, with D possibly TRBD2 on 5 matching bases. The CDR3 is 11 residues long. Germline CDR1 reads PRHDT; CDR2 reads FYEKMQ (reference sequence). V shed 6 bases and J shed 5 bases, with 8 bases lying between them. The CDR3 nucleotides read TGTGCCAGCAGTGCGGGTCACGAGCAGTACTTC. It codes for CASSAGHEQYF.

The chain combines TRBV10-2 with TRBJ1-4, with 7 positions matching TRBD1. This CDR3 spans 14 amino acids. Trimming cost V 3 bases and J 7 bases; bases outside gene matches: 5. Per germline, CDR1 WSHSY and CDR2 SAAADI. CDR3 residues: CASSESAGGEKLFF. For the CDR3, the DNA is TGCGCCAGCAGTGAATCGGCAGGGGGTGAAAAACTGTTTTTT.